The 29 T cell receptor beta chains below were found in one sample sequenced in a study of CD8+ T cells in alopecia areata. Extracted from the samples, RNA was reverse transcribed into cDNA to serve as the sequencing template. The protocol was immunoSEQ multiplex PCR, while the TCRdb copy is restricted to in-frame clones and leaves out a portion. The sample has some 110,000 clones, under 40% seen once. Sequencing was performed on CD4+ T cells sorted from blood. Every receptor here comes from a human donor with alopecia areata.

The CDR3 protein is CASSGQGNQETQYF. The CDR3 nucleotides are TGTGCCAGCAGCGGACAGGGGAACCAAGAGACCCAGTACTTC. The rearrangement uses TRBV2 and TRBJ2-5; TRBD1 matches 9 bases. In germline, CDR1 is SNHLY, CDR2 FYNNEI. Trimming took 6 bases from V and 0 from J; bases not matched to a gene: 2. The CDR3 contains 14 residues. Looking up the rest from reference TRBV2 and TRBJ2-5 gives the full variable domain: EPEVTQTPSHQVTQMGQEVILRCVPISNHLYFYWYRQILGQKVEFLVSFYNNEISEKSEIFDDQFSVERPDGSNFTLKIRSTKLEDSAMYFCASSGQGNQETQYFGPGTRLLVL.

The table lists this clone with a few counts. The chain recombines TRBV29-1 with TRBJ2-6; 11 bases are a match to TRBD1. The V and J ends lost 4 bases and 0 bases, in that order; junction bases with no gene match: 5. Germline assignment: CDR1 SQVTM and CDR2 ANQGSEA. The CDR3 is 17 residues long. The DNA of the CDR3 is TGCAGCGTTGCTGGACAGGGGGCGAGCTCTGGGGCCAACGTCCTGACTTTC. Encoded protein: CSVAGQGASSGANVLTF.

This CDR3 is CASSQRPGAHEQYF. CDR3 sequence (DNA): TGTGCCAGCAGCCAACGCCCCGGAGCGCACGAGCAGTACTTC. This rearrangement joins TRBV7-2 to TRBJ2-7; no clear D gene. Trimming removed 5 bases at V and 5 bases at J, with 16 bases between. The CDR3 length is 14 residues. The V gene's germline CDR1 is SGHTA and CDR2 FQGNSA.

This clone was counted between two and nine times. The chain employs TRBV5-1 and TRBJ2-1, with a tentative D call TRBD2 (6 bases). From germline, CDR1 is SGHRS and CDR2 YFSETQ. Trimming cost V 2 bases and J 8 bases, with 8 bases left between them. The CDR3 has 12 amino acids. The DNA for the CDR3 is TGCGCCAGCAGCTTTGGCGGGGATGAGCAGTTCTTC. This encodes CASSFGGDEQFF.

In its sample, this clone was seen a few times. Other DNA sequences in this sample translate to the same CDR3. The rearrangement joins TRBV28 to TRBJ2-1, with D uncertain. This CDR3 is built from 12 residues. Trimming removed 1 base from V and 7 bases from J, with 5 bases in between. Germline V gives CDR1 MDHEN, CDR2 SYDVKM. CDR3 sequence: CASSLLRNEQFF. The CDR3 DNA is TGTGCCAGCAGTTTATTACGGAATGAGCAGTTCTTC.

V usage is TRBV29-1 and J usage is TRBJ2-3; 8 bases fit TRBD1. The CDR3 is made up of 15 amino acids. V lost 4 bases to trimming and J lost 7 bases; unmatched junction nucleotides: 13. CDR1 is SQVTM and CDR2 is ANQGSEA in the germline V gene. The CDR3 nucleotides read TGCAGCGTTGGGAGGCGGACAGGGCGAGGGAATACGCAGTATTTT. Protein sequence: CSVGRRTGRGNTQYF.

This clone occurred a few times. This chain links TRBV29-1 with TRBJ2-1; TRBD2 is a possible D gene (5 bases). V dropped 6 bases and J dropped 3 bases, with 18 bases sitting between them. Germline loops: CDR1 SQVTM, CDR2 ANQGSEA. The CDR3 spans 15 residues. Written as DNA, the CDR3 is TGCAGCGTACATGGTTCGGGCGGGCACTACAATGAGCAGTTCTTC. Its protein is CSVHGSGGHYNEQFF.

The chain carries TRBV15 and TRBJ2-3; 10 bases agree with TRBD2. The CDR3 consists of 17 residues. With 0 bases clipped from V and 7 bases from J, the junction kept 10 bases outside the gene matches. Germline lookup yields CDR1 LNHNV and CDR2 YYDKDF (reference sequence). The chain's CDR3 is CATSRDPAGGPLYTQYF. The CDR3 coding sequence is TGTGCCACCAGCAGAGATCCAGCGGGAGGGCCCTTATATACGCAGTATTTT.

The rearrangement links TRBV29-1 to TRBJ1-3, with no clear D. This CDR3 has 13 amino acids. Trimming removed 6 bases from V and 4 bases from J, with 13 bases in between. CDR1 SQVTM and CDR2 ANQGSEA come from the germline V gene. This CDR3 reads CSVDDDVGNTIYF. DNA for the CDR3: TGCAGCGTCGATGACGACGTCGGAAACACCATATATTTT.

V and J are TRBV29-1 and TRBJ2-1; 14 bases are shared with TRBD2. CDR1 and CDR2 from the germline V gene are SQVTM and ANQGSEA. The CDR3 sequence is 18 residues long. The trim removed 5 bases at V and 0 bases at J, leaving 9 bases unmatched. The CDR3 spells CSVQGLAGELTSYNEQFF. The CDR3 DNA sequence: TGCAGCGTTCAGGGACTAGCGGGGGAGCTGACCTCCTACAATGAGCAGTTCTTC.

CDR3 protein: CASSFGGGGYEQYF. In nucleotides, the CDR3 is TGTGCCAGCAGCTTTGGAGGGGGCGGCTACGAGCAGTACTTC. This chain uses TRBV7-8 with TRBJ2-7, with D perhaps matching TRBD1 (7 bases). Trimming removed 3 bases from V and 3 bases from J, with 12 bases in between. Per germline, CDR1 SGHVS and CDR2 FQNEAQ. This CDR3 has 14 amino acids.

The rearrangement uses TRBV5-1 and TRBJ2-3; D is possibly TRBD1 or TRBD2 (5 bases each). Germline V gene lookup returns CDR1 SGHRS and CDR2 YFSETQ. Trimming took 0 bases from V and 2 from J, leaving 10 bases between them. The CDR3 is 15 residues long. CDR3 loop: CASSLVGTNTDTQYF. In nucleotides, the CDR3 is TGCGCCAGCAGCTTGGTCGGGACCAACACAGATACGCAGTATTTT.

This chain connects TRBV25-1 to TRBJ2-2; D uncertain. Trimming shortened V by 8 bases and J by 0 bases, and 13 bases separated the two germline ends. CDR3 length: 15 amino acids. Looked up from germline, CDR1 is MGHDK and CDR2 is SYGVNS. CDR3 in DNA: TGTGCCAGCGAAGAGGCCCTCGCGAACACCGGGGAGCTGTTTTTT. It translates to CASEEALANTGELFF.

The chain couples TRBV2 to TRBJ2-3; 12 bases match TRBD2. The germline V gene has CDR1 SNHLY and CDR2 FYNNEI. The CDR3 length is 17 residues. The V gene end was trimmed by 1 base and the J gene end by 1 base; junction bases not matched to a gene: 3. The CDR3 DNA reads TGTGCCAGCAGTGAAGTTCGACTAGCGGGGGGCACAGATACGCAGTATTTT. It yields the protein CASSEVRLAGGTDTQYF.

This rearrangement joins TRBV19 to TRBJ1-2, with D possibly TRBD1 on 5 matching bases. Germline CDR1 reads LNHDA; CDR2 reads SQIVND (reference sequence). The V end was cut by 5 bases, the J end by 0 bases, with 10 bases between. CDR3 length: 14 amino acids. The CDR3 loop reads CASSPQAANYGYTF. The CDR3 DNA reads TGTGCCAGTAGTCCACAGGCAGCTAACTATGGCTACACCTTC.

This clone was picked up a small number of times. The rearrangement uses TRBV7-2 and TRBJ2-1; the D is unclear. Germline V lookup: CDR1 SGHTA, CDR2 FQGNSA. The V gene lost 3 bases and the J gene lost 5 bases, with 14 bases spanning the gap. This CDR3 has 15 amino acids. The CDR3 loop is CASSFQVGYDNEQFF. CDR3 nucleotide sequence: TGTGCCAGCAGCTTTCAGGTGGGGTATGACAATGAGCAGTTCTTC.

There are a few counts of this clone. The chain couples TRBV7-3 to TRBJ1-1; D not resolved. The CDR3 is 13 residues long. Germline assignment: CDR1 SGHTA and CDR2 FQGTGA. The ends were cut back, 2 bases at V and 2 bases at J, with 6 bases in the middle. The CDR3: CASSLLINTEAFF. The CDR3 DNA sequence: TGTGCCAGCAGCTTATTGATTAACACTGAAGCTTTCTTT.

V is TRBV6-5 and J is TRBJ2-4; no clear D. CDR3 length equals 14 residues. Trimming shortened V by 6 bases and J by 1 base, and 10 bases separated the two germline ends. Germline V CDR1 and CDR2: MNHEY, SVGAGI. CDR3 in amino acids: CASSPRQAKNIQYF. CDR3 DNA: TGTGCCAGCAGCCCCCGGCAGGCCAAAAACATTCAGTACTTC.

In DNA, the CDR3 is TGCAGCGTCCACACTGCAACTAATGAAAAACTGTTTTTT. This translates into CSVHTATNEKLFF. J is TRBJ1-4 and V is TRBV29-1; D remains ambiguous. The germline gives CDR1 SQVTM, CDR2 ANQGSEA. The CDR3 covers 13 residues. Trimming removed 6 bases at V and 0 bases at J, with 8 bases between.

The V and J genes are TRBV28 and TRBJ2-3, with 7 positions matching TRBD2. The CDR3 has 13 residues. Losses at the gene ends were 5 bases for V and 9 bases for J; bases not matched to a gene: 8. Germline CDR1 MDHEN, CDR2 SYDVKM. CDR3 region: CASSPIQGGTQYF. CDR3 sequence (DNA): TGTGCCAGCAGTCCGATCCAGGGAGGGACGCAGTATTTT.

The chain carries TRBV30 and TRBJ2-5, with TRBD2 as a possible D gene (5 bases). The germline CDR1 and CDR2 sequences are GTSNPN and SVGIG (reference sequence). This CDR3 contains 12 residues. Between the trimmed V and J ends, which lost 8 bases and 5 bases, there was a span of 15 bases. CDR3 sequence: CAANPGGETQYF. The CDR3 DNA reads as TGTGCCGCCAACCCCGGCGGGGAGACCCAGTACTTC.

The chain combines TRBV7-3 with TRBJ2-2, with D perhaps matching TRBD2 (6 bases). The CDR3 is 15 residues long. V was cut by 5 bases and J by 7 bases, with 17 bases left in between. Germline CDR1 and CDR2: SGHTA and FQGTGA. The chain's CDR3 is CASSPRAGSLGELFF. The CDR3 nucleotides read TGTGCCAGCAGCCCCCGGGCGGGGTCGCTCGGGGAGCTGTTTTTT.

The CDR3 DNA sequence: TGCAGCGTTGAAGAATTCCAGGGATGGACTGAAGCTTTCTTT. Amino acid sequence: CSVEEFQGWTEAFF. V gene TRBV29-1 combines with J gene TRBJ1-1; possibly TRBD1 for D (5 bases). This CDR3 comprises 14 residues. Germline V gives CDR1 SQVTM, CDR2 ANQGSEA. The V end lost 0 bases, the J end lost 5 bases, and 13 bases lay between the germline ends.

The sample holds a few counts of this clone. The chain is built from TRBV19 and TRBJ2-1; 10 nucleotides line up with TRBD2. This CDR3 region has 14 residues. V lost 2 bases to trimming and J lost 6 bases; unmatched junction nucleotides: 1. CDR1 and CDR2 (germline): LNHDA, SQIVND (reference sequence). The CDR3 sequence: CASSITSGINEQFF. The DNA of the CDR3 is TGTGCCAGTAGTATAACTAGCGGGATCAATGAGCAGTTCTTC.

The chain carries TRBV6-5 and TRBJ2-3; 9 bases map to TRBD2. The germline V gene encodes CDR1 MNHEY and CDR2 SVGAGI. The CDR3 is made up of 15 amino acids. With V trimmed by 4 bases and J by 0 bases, 2 bases remained unmatched. The CDR3 DNA is TGTGCCAGCAGTTCCACTAGCGGGAGCACAGATACGCAGTATTTT. Translating gives CASSSTSGSTDTQYF.

This clone turned up a few times. V gene TRBV15 combines with J gene TRBJ1-2; TRBD1 matches at 8 bases. The CDR3 extends over 14 amino acids. Germline assignment: CDR1 LNHNV and CDR2 YYDKDF (reference sequence). With 4 bases clipped from V and 8 bases from J, the junction kept 9 bases outside the gene matches. Written as DNA, the CDR3 is TGTGCCACCAGCATCCGGAGACAGGGGTCGGGCTACACCTTC. It specifies CATSIRRQGSGYTF. Complete variable domain (other parts from reference TRBV15 and TRBJ1-2): DAMVIQNPRYQVTQFGKPVTLSCSQTLNHNVMYWYQQKSSQAPKLLFHYYDKDFNNEADTPDNFQSRRPNTSFCFLDIRSPGLGDTAMYLCATSIRRQGSGYTFGSGTRLTVV.

The chain carries TRBV4-1 and TRBJ2-2, with TRBD1 matching over 9 bases. After removal of 7 bases from V and 6 bases from J, the junction contained 9 bases not matched to a gene. The CDR3 length is 15 residues. Looked up from germline, CDR1 is MGHRA and CDR2 is YSYEKL. Here the CDR3 DNA reads TGCGCCAGCAAGGTACAGGGGGCTGCGGCCGGGGAGCTGTTTTTT. It translates to CASKVQGAAAGELFF.

The CDR3 sequence: CASSIIPGTGNEQYF. The CDR3 DNA sequence: TGTGCCAGTAGTATAATCCCCGGGACTGGGAATGAGCAGTACTTC. The chain recombines TRBV19 with TRBJ2-7; D might be TRBD2 (6 bases). V lost 2 bases and J 7 bases, leaving 18 bases between the germline ends. The CDR3 extends over 15 amino acids. Per germline, CDR1 LNHDA and CDR2 SQIVND (reference sequence). The full variable domain, in which reference TRBV19 and TRBJ2-7 provide the parts outside the CDR3, is DGGITQSPKYLFRKEGQNVTLSCEQNLNHDAMYWYRQDPGQGLRLIYYSQIVNDFQKGDIAEGYSVSREKKESFPLTVTSAQKNPTAFYLCASSIIPGTGNEQYFGPGTRLTVT.

The chain joins TRBV29-1 to TRBJ1-1; the match to TRBD1 covers 7 bases. The germline gives CDR1 SQVTM, CDR2 ANQGSEA. The CDR3 extends over 13 amino acids. Unmatched junction bases numbered 11, after V lost 8 bases and J lost 5 bases. CDR3 sequence (DNA): TGCAGCCATAGACAGGGAGGATATACTGAAGCTTTCTTT. As protein: CSHRQGGYTEAFF.